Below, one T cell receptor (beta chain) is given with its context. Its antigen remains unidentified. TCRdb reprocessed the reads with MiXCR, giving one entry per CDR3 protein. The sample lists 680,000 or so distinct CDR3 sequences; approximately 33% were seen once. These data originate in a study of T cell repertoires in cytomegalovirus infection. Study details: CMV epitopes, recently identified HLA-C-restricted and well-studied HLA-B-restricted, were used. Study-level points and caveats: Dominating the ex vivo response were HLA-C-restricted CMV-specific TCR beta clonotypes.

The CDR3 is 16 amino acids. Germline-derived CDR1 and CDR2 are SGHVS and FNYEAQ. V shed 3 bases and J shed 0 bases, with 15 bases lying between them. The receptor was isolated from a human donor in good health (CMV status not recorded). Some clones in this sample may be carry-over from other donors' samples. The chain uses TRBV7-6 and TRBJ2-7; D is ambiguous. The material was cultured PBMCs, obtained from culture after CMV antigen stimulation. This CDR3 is CASSLRTADSSYEQYF. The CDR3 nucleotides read TGTGCCAGCAGCTTGAGAACGGCAGATAGCTCCTACGAGCAGTACTTC.